This TCR beta chain originates from a study of OX40 agonist ivuxolimab in advanced cancers. Sequenced by immunoSEQ multiplex PCR; TCRdb stores in-frame clones only, minus some. The data hold over 75,000 clones, with around nine tenths observed a single time. This clone appeared a few times. This specimen consisted of CD4+ or CD8+ T cells sorted from blood, obtained in a trial of the OX40 agonist ivuxolimab. The origin of this receptor is an adult with an advanced solid tumor such as melanoma, head and neck, liver or kidney cancer.

For the CDR3, the DNA is TGCGCCAGCAGCCCTCGAGGGAGGGCCTACGAGCAGTACTTC. This sequence encodes CASSPRGRAYEQYF. The chain employs TRBV5-1 and TRBJ2-7; 7 nucleotides agree with TRBD2. Trimming removed 4 bases from V and 2 bases from J; junction bases left unmatched: 6. The V gene's germline CDR1 is SGHRS and CDR2 YFSETQ. The CDR3 has 14 residues.